By proportion, the clone carrying this T cell receptor beta chain is medium-sized (0.01 to 0.1%). This sample was taken from a study of immune evolution from preneoplasia to lung adenocarcinoma. Sequenced by immunoSEQ multiplex PCR; TCRdb stores in-frame clones only, minus some. The table shows some 37,000 clones, with 74% occurring only once. The CDR3 is made up of 17 amino acids. V gave up 3 bases and J gave up 2 bases; unmatched junction bases: 14. The germline gives CDR1 SGHDT, CDR2 YYEEEE. The chain has TRBV5-6 and TRBJ2-7, with 7 bases that match TRBD1. Material: FFPE invasive lung adenocarcinoma tissue. The clonotype originates from a person aged 55 to 70 with lung adenocarcinoma. The CDR3 here is CASSSYGQEQLAYEQYF. The CDR3, as DNA: TGTGCCAGCAGCTCATATGGACAGGAGCAACTAGCCTACGAGCAGTACTTC.